Listed below are T cell receptor beta chains from one sample, sequenced in a study of blood T cell repertoires in COVID-19. Libraries were prepared by immunoSEQ multiplex PCR; TCRdb keeps only in-frame clonotypes and omits some of them. The data contain about 330,000 clones, 80% to 90% of them singletons. Sequencing input: PBMCs or T cells enriched from blood (not recorded which). The receptors were sampled from a woman younger than 45 who had recovered from COVID-19. Each CDR3 is given with its conserved first and last residue. The D gene is left open where the match is weak. Not every row has a clone size; where given, it reads once, few, many or a size class.

j_call v_call d_call clone_size cdr3_aa cdr3_nt
TRBJ2-5 TRBV29-1 NA NA CSTSLTGQRETQYF TGCAGCACCAGCTTAACGGGTCAGAGAGAGACCCAGTACTTC
TRBJ1-1 TRBV9 NA NA CASSPMGGWTEAFF TGTGCCAGCAGCCCCATGGGGGGGTGGACTGAAGCTTTCTTT
TRBJ2-3 TRBV7-3 TRBD2 NA CASSLFPGLASTDTQYF TGTGCCAGCAGCTTATTTCCCGGACTAGCGAGCACAGATACGCAGTATTTT
TRBJ1-2 TRBV27 NA once CASSPSGGYGYTF TGTGCCAGCAGTCCCTCGGGGGGCTATGGCTACACCTTC
TRBJ1-2 TRBV10-3 NA once CAISEGSNYGYTF TGTGCCATCAGTGAGGGCTCTAACTATGGCTACACCTTC
TRBJ2-7 TRBV6-5 NA once CASSYSAVTYEQYF TGTGCCAGCAGTTACTCGGCGGTTACCTACGAGCAGTACTTC
TRBJ2-3 TRBV18 TRBD2 NA CASAPLAGVTDTQYF TGTGCCAGCGCCCCGCTAGCGGGGGTGACAGATACGCAGTATTTT
TRBJ2-5 TRBV5-5 TRBD2 NA CASSLGLAGVETQYF TGTGCCAGCAGCTTGGGACTAGCGGGGGTAGAGACCCAGTACTTC
TRBJ2-1 TRBV30 TRBD2 NA CAWNLGLAGVVSSYNEQFF TGTGCCTGGAACCTGGGACTAGCGGGGGTCGTTAGCTCCTACAATGAGCAGTTCTTC
TRBJ2-7 TRBV5-5 NA NA CASSLVPQGFEQYF TGTGCCAGCAGCTTGGTTCCGCAGGGGTTCGAGCAGTACTTC
TRBJ2-3 TRBV3-1/TRBV3-2 NA many CASSQGHGMRGEDTQYF TGTGCCAGCAGCCAAGGACACGGGATGCGGGGTGAAGATACGCAGTATTTT
TRBJ1-1 TRBV11-2 NA NA CASSKRGGSEAFF TGTGCCAGCAGCAAGAGGGGGGGGAGCGAAGCTTTCTTT
TRBJ2-7 TRBV11-3 NA NA CASSLEGASSYEQYF TGTGCCAGCAGCTTAGAGGGGGCCAGCTCCTACGAGCAGTACTTC
TRBJ2-1 TRBV28 NA NA CASSLVSAGPSYNEQFF TGTGCCAGCAGTTTAGTTTCAGCGGGCCCGTCCTACAATGAGCAGTTCTTC
TRBJ1-5 TRBV3-1/TRBV3-2 TRBD1 NA CASSPQRTGQPQHF TGTGCCAGCAGCCCACAGAGGACAGGCCAGCCCCAGCATTTT
TRBJ1-4 TRBV4-1 NA NA CASSQTPVNEKLFF TGCGCCAGCAGCCAAACGCCGGTAAATGAAAAACTGTTTTTT
TRBJ1-2 TRBV10-3 NA NA CAISEGGGYGYTF TGTGCCATCAGTGAAGGGGGGGGCTATGGCTACACCTTC
TRBJ2-3 TRBV10-3 NA few CAISETSAEGGTQYF TGTGCCATCAGTGAGACTAGCGCGGAAGGGGGTACGCAGTATTTT
TRBJ2-3 TRBV11-2 TRBD2 NA CASSLFRGGTDTQYF TGTGCCAGCAGCTTATTTCGGGGGGGGACAGATACGCAGTATTTT
TRBJ2-1 TRBV5-1 TRBD2 NA CASSVNSGGGDEQFF TGCGCCAGCAGCGTCAATAGCGGGGGAGGAGATGAGCAGTTCTTC
TRBJ1-2 TRBV4-3 NA NA CASSQELRFGYTF TGCGCCAGCAGCCAAGAGCTACGCTTTGGCTACACCTTC
TRBJ1-2 TRBV29-1 NA NA CSVVSRTINWGDYGYTF TGCAGCGTTGTATCCCGCACTATTAACTGGGGAGACTATGGCTACACCTTC
TRBJ1-5 TRBV2 TRBD1 NA CASSQGAWQPQHF TGTGCCAGCAGCCAGGGGGCTTGGCAGCCCCAGCATTTT
TRBJ2-7 TRBV19 TRBD2 NA CASSIDGRTSVPYEQYF TGTGCCAGTAGTATAGATGGAAGGACTAGCGTCCCCTACGAGCAGTACTTC
TRBJ2-7 TRBV6-5 NA NA CASSNMLGAYEQYF TGTGCCAGCAGTAACATGCTAGGAGCCTACGAGCAGTACTTC
TRBJ1-3 TRBV30 TRBD1 NA CAWSTGDLSGNTIYF TGTGCCTGGAGTACAGGGGACCTCTCTGGAAACACCATATATTTT
TRBJ2-1 TRBV7-2 NA NA CASSLSVGEAGHEQFF TGTGCCAGCAGCTTAAGTGTGGGGGAGGCGGGCCATGAGCAGTTCTTC
TRBJ2-2 TRBV5-1 TRBD2 NA CASSLVAGLAANTGELFF TGCGCCAGCAGCTTGGTGGCCGGACTAGCCGCGAACACCGGGGAGCTGTTTTTT
TRBJ1-2 TRBV5-1 NA NA CASSLEGQGMYGYTF TGCGCCAGCAGCTTGGAGGGGCAGGGAATGTACGGCTACACCTTC